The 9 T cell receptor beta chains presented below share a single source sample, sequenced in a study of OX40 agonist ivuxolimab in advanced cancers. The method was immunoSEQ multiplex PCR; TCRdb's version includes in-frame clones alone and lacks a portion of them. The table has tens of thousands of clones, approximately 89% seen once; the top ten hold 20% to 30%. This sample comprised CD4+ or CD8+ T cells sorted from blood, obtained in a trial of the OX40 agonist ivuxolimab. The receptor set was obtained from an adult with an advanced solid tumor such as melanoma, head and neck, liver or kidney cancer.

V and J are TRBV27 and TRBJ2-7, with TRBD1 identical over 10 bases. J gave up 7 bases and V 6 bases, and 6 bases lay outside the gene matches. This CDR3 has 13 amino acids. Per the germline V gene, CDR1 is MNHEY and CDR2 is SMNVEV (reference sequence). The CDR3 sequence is CASSWDRGGEQYF. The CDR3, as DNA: TGTGCCAGCAGCTGGGACAGGGGCGGTGAGCAGTACTTC.

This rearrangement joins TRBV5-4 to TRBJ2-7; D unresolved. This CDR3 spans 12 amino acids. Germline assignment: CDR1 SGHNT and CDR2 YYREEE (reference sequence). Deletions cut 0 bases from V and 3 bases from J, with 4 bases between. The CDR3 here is CASSLGDYEQYF. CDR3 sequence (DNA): TGTGCCAGCAGCTTGGGAGACTACGAGCAGTACTTC.

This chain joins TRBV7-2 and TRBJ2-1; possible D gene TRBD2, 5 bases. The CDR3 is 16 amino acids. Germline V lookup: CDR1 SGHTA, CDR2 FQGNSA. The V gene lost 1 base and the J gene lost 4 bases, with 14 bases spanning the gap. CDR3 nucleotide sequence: TGTGCCAGCAGCTTAGAAGGGCTAGCAGTTTACAATGAGCAGTTCTTC. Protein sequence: CASSLEGLAVYNEQFF.

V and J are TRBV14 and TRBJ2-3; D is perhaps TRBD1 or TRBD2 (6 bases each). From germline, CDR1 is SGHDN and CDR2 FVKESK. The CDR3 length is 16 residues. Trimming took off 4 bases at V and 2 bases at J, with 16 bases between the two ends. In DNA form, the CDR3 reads TGTGCCAGCAGCCCTATCGGGGGCACCATCACAGATACGCAGTATTTT. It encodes CASSPIGGTITDTQYF.

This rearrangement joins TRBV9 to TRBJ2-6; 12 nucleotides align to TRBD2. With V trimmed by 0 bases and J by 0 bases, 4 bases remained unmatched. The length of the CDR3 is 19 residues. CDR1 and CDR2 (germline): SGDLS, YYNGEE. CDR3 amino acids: CASSVVVTSGSSGANVLTF. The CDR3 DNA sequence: TGTGCCAGCAGCGTAGTAGTGACTAGCGGGAGCTCTGGGGCCAACGTCCTGACTTTC.

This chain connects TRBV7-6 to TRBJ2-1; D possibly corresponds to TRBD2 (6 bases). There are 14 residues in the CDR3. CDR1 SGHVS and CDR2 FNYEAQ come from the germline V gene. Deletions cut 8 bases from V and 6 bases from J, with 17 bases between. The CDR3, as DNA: TGTGCCAGCGGGACTGGTAGGGGAATCAATGAGCAGTTCTTC. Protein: CASGTGRGINEQFF.

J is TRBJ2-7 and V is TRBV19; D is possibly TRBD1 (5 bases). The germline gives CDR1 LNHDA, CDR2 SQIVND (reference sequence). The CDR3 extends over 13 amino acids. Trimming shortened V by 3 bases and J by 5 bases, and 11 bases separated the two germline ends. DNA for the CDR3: TGTGCCAGTAGTATTTCCTCAGGGAACGAGCAGTACTTC. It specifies CASSISSGNEQYF.

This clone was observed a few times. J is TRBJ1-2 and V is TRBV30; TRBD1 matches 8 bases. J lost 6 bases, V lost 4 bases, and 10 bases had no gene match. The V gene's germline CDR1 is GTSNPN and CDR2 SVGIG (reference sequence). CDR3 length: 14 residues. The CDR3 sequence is CAWTRTGLDDGYTF. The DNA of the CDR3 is TGTGCCTGGACCCGGACAGGGTTAGACGATGGCTACACCTTC.

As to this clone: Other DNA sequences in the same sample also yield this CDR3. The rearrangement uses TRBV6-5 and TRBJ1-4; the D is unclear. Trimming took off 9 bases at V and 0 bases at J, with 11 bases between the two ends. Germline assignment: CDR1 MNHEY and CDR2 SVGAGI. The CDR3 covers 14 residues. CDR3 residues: CASTFDATNEKLFF. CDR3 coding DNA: TGTGCCAGTACCTTCGACGCAACTAATGAAAAACTGTTTTTT.